What follows are 30 T cell receptor beta chains derived from one specimen sequenced in a study of cytomegalovirus exposure and HLA in healthy donors. Assay used: immunoSEQ multiplex PCR; TCRdb lists only in-frame clones, some missing. Of 150,000 to 200,000 clones in the sample, approximately 96% were seen once. Source material: PBMCs. The receptors here all came from a woman between 18 and 30 years old in good health and CMV-seronegative.

V gene TRBV6-1 combines with J gene TRBJ1-2, with 8 bases that match TRBD1. Germline values: CDR1 MNHNS, CDR2 SASEGT. This CDR3 spans 11 amino acids. V trimming: 10 bases; J trimming: 4 bases; junction bases outside the gene matches: 2. CDR3 sequence reads: CATGQGYGYTF. As DNA, the CDR3 is TGTGCCACCGGACAGGGCTATGGCTACACCTTC.

The rearrangement joins TRBV4-1 to TRBJ1-1, with D unresolved. V was shortened by 5 bases and J by 2 bases, with 12 bases between the two germline ends. The germline CDR1 and CDR2 sequences are MGHRA and YSYEKL. The CDR3 runs 14 residues. The CDR3 loop reads CASSSGGINTEAFF. In nucleotides, the CDR3 is TGCGCCAGCAGCTCCGGAGGCATTAACACTGAAGCTTTCTTT.

The gene calls are TRBV6-4 and TRBJ1-2; unclear D gene. Germline V CDR1 and CDR2: MRHNA, SNTAGT. V was pared by 11 bases and J by 1 base, with 17 bases between. CDR3 length: 14 residues. CDR3 amino acids: CARPRSDINYGYTF. CDR3 bases: TGTGCCCGCCCTCGGTCCGATATTAACTATGGCTACACCTTC.

The chain employs TRBV2 and TRBJ2-3, with D possibly being TRBD1 (6 bases). CDR3 size: 15 residues. Germline CDR1 and CDR2: SNHLY and FYNNEI. V lost 4 bases to trimming and J lost 1 base, with 12 bases between them. The CDR3 bases are TGTGCCAGCAGTGGAGGACAGATTCGCACAGATACGCAGTATTTT. Translated, it gives CASSGGQIRTDTQYF.

This clone was picked up a small number of times. The DNA for the CDR3 is TGTGCCAGCAGTGCTACAGGGGACTATGGCTACACCTTC. Translated: CASSATGDYGYTF. J is TRBJ1-2 and V is TRBV6-4; the match to TRBD1 covers 7 bases. V gave up 4 bases and J gave up 3 bases; unmatched junction bases: 2. CDR1 is MRHNA, CDR2 SNTAGT, per germline. The CDR3 sequence is 13 residues long.

This sequence joins TRBV9 and TRBJ1-4; TRBD1 matches 9 bases. Germline CDR1 SGDLS, CDR2 YYNGEE. The junction had 10 bases not matched to a gene; V was cut back by 3 bases and J by 10 bases. This CDR3 spans 15 amino acids. The CDR3 nucleotides are TGTGCCAGCAGCGCCGAGGGGGGGACAGGGAGAAAACTGTTTTTT. Its protein product is CASSAEGGTGRKLFF. Full variable domain (outside the CDR3, taken from reference TRBV9 and TRBJ1-4): DSGVTQTPKHLITATGQRVTLRCSPRSGDLSVYWYQQSLDQGLQFLIQYYNGEERAKGNILERFSAQQFPDLHSELNLSSLELGDSALYFCASSAEGGTGRKLFFGSGTQLSVL.

V is TRBV9 and J is TRBJ2-5, with 13 bases identical to TRBD2. This CDR3 contains 16 residues. Per the germline V gene, CDR1 is SGDLS and CDR2 is YYNGEE. The junction had 8 bases not matched to a gene; V was cut back by 4 bases and J by 5 bases. The CDR3: CASSRLAGGPEETQYF. CDR3 in DNA: TGTGCCAGCAGCCGACTAGCGGGGGGCCCGGAGGAGACCCAGTACTTC.

The chain carries TRBV5-4 and TRBJ1-2, with a weak D call TRBD1 (6 bases). In germline, CDR1 is SGHNT, CDR2 YYREEE (reference sequence). Trimming left V 0 bases short and J 3 bases short, with 9 bases between. The CDR3 has 14 amino acids. CDR3 loop: CASSLGTEYYGYTF. The CDR3 nucleotides read TGTGCCAGCAGCTTGGGGACAGAGTACTATGGCTACACCTTC.

The chain links TRBV4-3 to TRBJ2-7; no reliable D call. Germline V gene lookup returns CDR1 LGHNA and CDR2 YSLEER. CDR3 length equals 15 residues. The V end lost 2 bases, the J end lost 5 bases, and 16 bases lay between the germline ends. CDR3 amino acids: CASSQLYYQTDEQYF. CDR3 DNA: TGCGCCAGCAGCCAACTGTATTACCAAACGGACGAGCAGTACTTC.

The chain recombines TRBV10-3 with TRBJ1-5; a weak D match, TRBD1 (6 bases). The V and J ends lost 5 bases and 6 bases respectively, with 11 bases between them. Germline loops: CDR1 ENHRY, CDR2 SYGVKD. CDR3 length: 13 amino acids. This chain's CDR3 is CAISQGLGQPQHF. The CDR3 region has the DNA TGTGCCATCAGTCAGGGGCTGGGTCAGCCCCAGCATTTT.

The chain combines TRBV7-2 with TRBJ2-7; no firm D call. V gave up 4 bases and J gave up 1 base, with 11 bases separating them. The germline gives CDR1 SGHTA, CDR2 FQGNSA. The CDR3 consists of 14 residues. CDR3 amino acids: CASSSPAYSYEQYF. DNA of the CDR3: TGTGCCAGCAGCTCCCCCGCGTATTCCTACGAGCAGTACTTC. Variable domain in full (rest from reference TRBV7-2 and TRBJ2-7): GAGVSQSPSNKVTEKGKDVELRCDPISGHTALYWYRQSLGQGLEFLIYFQGNSAPDKSGLPSDRFSAERTGGSVSTLTIQRTQQEDSAVYLCASSSPAYSYEQYFGPGTRLTVT.

The chain combines TRBV2 with TRBJ2-3, with 13 bases aligning to TRBD2. Germline V gene data show CDR1 as SNHLY and CDR2 as FYNNEI. V shed 6 bases and J 4 bases; nucleotides not matched to a gene: 10. This CDR3 is 17 amino acids long. In nucleotides, the CDR3 is TGTGCCAGCAGCCAAGACCCCGGACTAGCGGGAGCAGATACGCAGTATTTT. Its protein product is CASSQDPGLAGADTQYF.

CDR3 DNA sequence: TGTGCCAGCAGCATGACAGGTTTCCGAACTGAAGCTTTCTTT. Translated, it gives CASSMTGFRTEAFF. This rearrangement joins TRBV2 to TRBJ1-1; weak D call: TRBD1 (6 bases). Germline CDR1 is SNHLY and CDR2 is FYNNEI. There are 14 residues in the CDR3. Trimming shortened V by 6 bases and J by 5 bases, and 16 bases separated the two germline ends.

This clone was picked up one time. The V call is TRBV11-2, the J call TRBJ2-3; 9 bases align to TRBD1. Per germline, CDR1 SGHAT and CDR2 FQNNGV. V was pared by 6 bases and J by 4 bases, with 8 bases of the junction left unmatched. This CDR3 has 15 amino acids. The CDR3 is CASSTPGQGADTQYF. The CDR3 DNA follows: TGTGCCAGCAGTACACCGGGACAGGGCGCAGATACGCAGTATTTT.

The chain carries TRBV4-3 and TRBJ2-6; 8 bases are a match to TRBD2. The trim removed 1 base at V and 0 bases at J, leaving 2 bases unmatched. Germline V CDR1 and CDR2: LGHNA, YSLEER. The CDR3 sequence is 17 residues long. CDR3: CASSQAGGNSGANVLTF. The CDR3 DNA reads TGCGCCAGCAGCCAAGCGGGGGGGAACTCTGGGGCCAACGTCCTGACTTTC.

The chain has TRBV27 and TRBJ2-1, with a weak D call TRBD1 (7 bases). The ends were cut back, 3 bases at V and 6 bases at J, with 12 bases in the middle. CDR3 length equals 14 residues. CDR1 MNHEY and CDR2 SMNVEV come from the germline V gene (reference sequence). This CDR3 is CASSLTGTGNEQFF. Written as DNA, the CDR3 is TGTGCCAGCAGTTTGACAGGGACTGGCAATGAGCAGTTCTTC.

This chain uses TRBV6-1 with TRBJ1-5; no clear D. CDR3 length: 16 residues. V lost 2 bases to trimming and J lost 3 bases, with 14 bases between them. Germline CDR1 MNHNS, CDR2 SASEGT. In DNA form, the CDR3 reads TGTGCCAGCAGTGAAAATGCGGCCAAAGTCAATCAGCCCCAGCATTTT. It yields the protein CASSENAAKVNQPQHF.

This chain joins TRBV25-1 and TRBJ1-1, with 7 bases aligning to TRBD1. Germline V gene lookup returns CDR1 MGHDK and CDR2 SYGVNS. The length of the CDR3 is 14 residues. V dropped 3 bases and J dropped 1; count of bases not matched to a gene: 2. The CDR3 DNA reads TGTGCCAGCAGTGAGACAGGGTCGAACACTGAAGCTTTCTTT. Its translation is CASSETGSNTEAFF.

This clone was seen just once. This rearrangement joins TRBV9 to TRBJ1-2; D unresolved. The germline CDR1 and CDR2 sequences are SGDLS and YYNGEE. Trimming cost V 4 bases and J 4 bases, with 14 bases left between them. CDR3 size: 14 residues. This CDR3 reads CASSSPGLSYGYTF. As DNA, the CDR3 is TGTGCCAGCAGCTCCCCCGGGTTGAGCTATGGCTACACCTTC. The full variable domain, in which reference TRBV9 and TRBJ1-2 provide the parts outside the CDR3, is DSGVTQTPKHLITATGQRVTLRCSPRSGDLSVYWYQQSLDQGLQFLIQYYNGEERAKGNILERFSAQQFPDLHSELNLSSLELGDSALYFCASSSPGLSYGYTFGSGTRLTVV.

This CDR3 reads CASSADRAPDTQYF. The CDR3 region has the DNA TGTGCCAGCAGTGCGGACAGGGCCCCAGATACGCAGTATTTT. J is TRBJ2-3 and V is TRBV2; 8 bases are a match to TRBD1. The CDR3 runs 14 residues. V gave up 4 bases and J gave up 4 bases; unmatched junction bases: 4. The germline V gene encodes CDR1 SNHLY and CDR2 FYNNEI.

The chain has TRBV6-6 and TRBJ1-4; D gene unclear. The V gene lost 9 bases and the J gene lost 7 bases, with 6 bases spanning the gap. Looked up from germline, CDR1 is MNHNY and CDR2 is SVGAGI (reference sequence). The CDR3 consists of 10 residues. The CDR3 sequence: CASFLEKLFF. In nucleotides, the CDR3 is TGTGCCAGTTTCCTTGAAAAACTGTTTTTT.

The CDR3 DNA reads as TGTGCCAGCAGTTTCGCGACAGCTTCCTACGAGCAGTACTTC. This codes for CASSFATASYEQYF. The genes are TRBV27 and TRBJ2-7; D is perhaps TRBD1 (5 bases). The CDR3 totals 14 residues. The germline V gene encodes CDR1 MNHEY and CDR2 SMNVEV (reference sequence). The ends were cut back, 3 bases at V and 1 base at J, with 10 bases in the middle.

This chain connects TRBV5-1 to TRBJ2-5; TRBD2 aligns across 7 bases. Germline V gene sequence: CDR1 SGHRS, CDR2 YFSETQ. V was clipped by 2 bases and J by 5 bases; unmatched bases: 6. The CDR3 has 14 amino acids. In DNA form, the CDR3 reads TGCGCCAGCAGCTTACTAGCGCCTCGGGAGACCCAGTACTTC. It yields the protein CASSLLAPRETQYF.

J is TRBJ1-5 and V is TRBV4-3; D is unresolved. Germline loops: CDR1 LGHNA, CDR2 YSLEER. CDR3 length equals 15 residues. V was cut by 0 bases and J by 9 bases, with 15 bases left in between. The CDR3 loop is CASSQEATPVVPQHF. Here the CDR3 DNA reads TGCGCCAGCAGCCAAGAGGCGACACCCGTCGTGCCCCAGCATTTT.

The CDR3 loop is CASSLDMGYTGELFF. Here the CDR3 DNA reads TGCGCCAGCAGCCTGGACATGGGGTACACCGGGGAGCTGTTTTTT. The chain carries TRBV4-3 and TRBJ2-2, with D possibly being TRBD1 (5 bases). The CDR3 consists of 15 residues. Germline V CDR1 and CDR2: LGHNA, YSLEER. The ends were cut back, 4 bases at V and 3 bases at J, with 12 bases in the middle.

The rearrangement links TRBV19 to TRBJ1-2; D is unclear. Trimming took off 5 bases at V and 2 bases at J, with 9 bases between the two ends. The germline gives CDR1 LNHDA, CDR2 SQIVND (reference sequence). The CDR3 has 13 amino acids. CDR3 residues: CASSWTGNYGYTF. The DNA of the CDR3 is TGTGCCAGTAGTTGGACGGGAAACTATGGCTACACCTTC.

This chain connects TRBV19 to TRBJ1-2; tentatively, D is TRBD1 (5 bases). The CDR3 is made up of 12 amino acids. V lost 8 bases and J 5 bases, leaving 12 bases between the germline ends. The germline V gene encodes CDR1 LNHDA and CDR2 SQIVND (reference sequence). The CDR3 DNA reads TGTGCCAGTTCCGACCAGGGTTATGGCTACACCTTC. Amino acid sequence: CASSDQGYGYTF.

The chain is built from TRBV19 and TRBJ1-2, with a weak D call TRBD1 (5 bases). The V end lost 7 bases, the J end lost 8 bases, and 26 bases lay between the germline ends. Germline loops: CDR1 LNHDA, CDR2 SQIVND (reference sequence). The CDR3 spans 16 residues. CDR3 coding DNA: TGTGCCAGTACTCAGACGGGGGGTCGTTCCTATTGGGGCTACACCTTC. This gives the protein CASTQTGGRSYWGYTF.

The V and J genes are TRBV19 and TRBJ2-2; D is possibly TRBD1 (6 bases). The CDR3 extends over 14 amino acids. V was cut by 7 bases and J by 4 bases, with 13 bases left in between. Germline V gene data show CDR1 as LNHDA and CDR2 as SQIVND (reference sequence). The CDR3 here is CASKVGGVTGELFF. DNA for the CDR3: TGTGCCAGTAAGGTAGGGGGTGTCACCGGGGAGCTGTTTTTT.

This chain uses TRBV27 with TRBJ1-6, with D uncertain. V was cut by 0 bases and J by 0 bases, with 15 bases left in between. Germline lookup yields CDR1 MNHEY and CDR2 SMNVEV (reference sequence). CDR3 length equals 19 residues. The CDR3 sequence: CASSLSVPLLSSYNSPLHF. CDR3 nucleotides: TGTGCCAGCAGTTTATCAGTGCCCCTGCTGAGCTCCTATAATTCACCCCTCCACTTT.